This record looks at one TCR beta chain sequence and its context. The data were taken from a study of shared T cell receptors in the human thymus. Libraries were prepared by immunoSEQ multiplex PCR; TCRdb keeps only in-frame clonotypes and omits some of them. The sample lists 72,000 or so clones; about 95% were seen once. The CDR3 is 14 residues long. The germline V and J ends were trimmed by 5 bases and 8 bases, with 18 bases remaining between them. From germline, CDR1 is SGHTA and CDR2 FQGNSA. The specimen was thymocytes. This sequence originates from a human donor. The chain carries TRBV7-2 and TRBJ2-5; a weak D match, TRBD2 (6 bases). The CDR3, as DNA: TGTGCCAGCAGCCAACCGGGACTTCAACATACCCAGTACTTC. Amino acid sequence: CASSQPGLQHTQYF.